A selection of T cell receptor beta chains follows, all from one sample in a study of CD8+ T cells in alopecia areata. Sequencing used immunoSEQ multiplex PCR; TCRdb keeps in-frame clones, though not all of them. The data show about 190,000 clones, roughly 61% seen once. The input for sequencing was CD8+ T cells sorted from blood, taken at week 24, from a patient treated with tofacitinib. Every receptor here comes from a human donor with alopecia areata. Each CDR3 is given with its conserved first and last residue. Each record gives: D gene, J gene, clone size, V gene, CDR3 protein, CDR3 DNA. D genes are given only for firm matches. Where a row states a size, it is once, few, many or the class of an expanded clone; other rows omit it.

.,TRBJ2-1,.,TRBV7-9,CASMSPMGNEQFF,TGTGCCAGCATGAGCCCTATGGGCAATGAGCAGTTCTTC
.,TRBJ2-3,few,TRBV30,CAWTGWGSPVNADTQYF,TGTGCCTGGACAGGCTGGGGCTCCCCCGTAAACGCAGATACGCAGTATTTT
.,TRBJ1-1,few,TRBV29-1,CSVGGWEAFF,TGCAGCGTTGGGGGTTGGGAAGCTTTCTTT
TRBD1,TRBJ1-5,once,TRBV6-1,CASRVDRRNQPQHF,TGTGCCAGCCGAGTGGACAGGCGAAATCAGCCCCAGCATTTT
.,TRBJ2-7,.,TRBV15,CATSRGAGLRNEQYF,TGTGCCACCAGCAGAGGGGCAGGCTTGAGGAACGAGCAGTACTTC
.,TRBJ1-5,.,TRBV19,CASSDGYGPWNQPQHF,TGTGCCAGTAGTGATGGCTACGGACCTTGGAATCAGCCCCAGCATTTT
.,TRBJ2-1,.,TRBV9,CASSVGGGASNEQFF,TGTGCCAGCAGCGTAGGAGGAGGGGCGAGCAATGAGCAGTTCTTC
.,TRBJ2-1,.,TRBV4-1,CASSQDVGGYNEQFF,TGCGCCAGCAGCCAAGATGTTGGCGGATACAATGAGCAGTTCTTC
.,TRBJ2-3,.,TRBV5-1,CASRGDTQYF,TGCGCCAGCAGGGGGGATACGCAGTATTTT
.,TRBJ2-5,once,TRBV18,CASSLQQETQYF,TGTGCCAGCTCACTCCAGCAAGAGACCCAGTACTTC
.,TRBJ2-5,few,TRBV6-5,CASGLSAGSETQYF,TGTGCCAGCGGGTTGTCCGCCGGTAGTGAGACCCAGTACTTC
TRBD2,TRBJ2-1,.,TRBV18,CASSSGLDLRLGQFF,TGTGCCAGCTCATCAGGACTAGATCTCCGCTTGGGGCAGTTCTTC
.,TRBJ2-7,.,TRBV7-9,CASSLVGTSYEQYF,TGTGCCAGCAGCTTAGTGGGCACGTCCTACGAGCAGTACTTC
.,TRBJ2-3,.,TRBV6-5,CASGYSPDTQYF,TGTGCCAGCGGATATAGCCCAGATACGCAGTATTTT
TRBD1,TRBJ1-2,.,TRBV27,CASSSQGDGYTF,TGTGCCAGCAGTTCACAGGGGGATGGCTACACCTTC
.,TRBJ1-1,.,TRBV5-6,CASSLGTLNTEAFF,TGTGCCAGCAGCCTCGGGACACTGAACACTGAAGCTTTCTTT
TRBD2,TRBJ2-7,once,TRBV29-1,CSVPSGGGQEQYF,TGCAGCGTTCCCTCGGGGGGGGGTCAGGAGCAGTACTTC
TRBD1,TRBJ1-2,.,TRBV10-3,CATLSGQNTNYGYTF,TGTGCCACTCTCTCGGGACAGAATACTAACTATGGCTACACCTTC
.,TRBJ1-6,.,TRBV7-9,CASSEDLNIAHSYNSPLHF,TGTGCCAGCAGCGAGGACTTAAACATTGCCCACTCCTATAATTCACCCCTCCACTTT
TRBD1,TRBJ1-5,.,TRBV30,CAWSRQGDQPQHF,TGTGCCTGGAGTCGACAGGGGGATCAGCCCCAGCATTTT
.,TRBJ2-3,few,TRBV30,CAWSGVSGGTQYF,TGTGCCTGGAGTGGTGTTAGCGGTGGTACGCAGTATTTT
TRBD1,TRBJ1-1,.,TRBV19,CASRTNRGLTEAFF,TGTGCCAGTAGGACGAACAGGGGGCTCACTGAAGCTTTCTTT
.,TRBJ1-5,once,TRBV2,CASSEVGQPNQPQHF,TGTGCCAGCAGTGAAGTAGGGCAGCCAAATCAGCCCCAGCATTTT
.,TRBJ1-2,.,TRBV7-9,CASSPEGVGYTF,TGTGCCAGCAGCCCGGAAGGGGTTGGCTACACCTTC
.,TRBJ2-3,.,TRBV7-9,CASSPRAGGTDTQYF,TGTGCCAGCAGCCCTCGGGCCGGGGGCACAGATACGCAGTATTTT
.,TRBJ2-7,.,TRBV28,CASSLGRRNPLYEQYF,TGTGCCAGCAGTTTAGGACGCCGGAACCCCCTCTACGAGCAGTACTTC
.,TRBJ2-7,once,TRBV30,CAWSVFRAYEQYF,TGTGCCTGGAGTGTATTCCGGGCCTACGAGCAGTACTTC
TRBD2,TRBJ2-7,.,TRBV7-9,CASKLAGGPYEQYF,TGTGCCAGCAAACTAGCGGGGGGGCCTTACGAGCAGTACTTC
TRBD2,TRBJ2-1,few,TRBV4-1,CASGTSGGFLGEQFF,TGCGCCAGCGGGACTAGCGGGGGATTCCTTGGTGAGCAGTTCTTC
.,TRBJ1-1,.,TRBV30,CAWSVNGNTEAFF,TGTGCCTGGAGTGTTAACGGGAACACTGAAGCTTTCTTT